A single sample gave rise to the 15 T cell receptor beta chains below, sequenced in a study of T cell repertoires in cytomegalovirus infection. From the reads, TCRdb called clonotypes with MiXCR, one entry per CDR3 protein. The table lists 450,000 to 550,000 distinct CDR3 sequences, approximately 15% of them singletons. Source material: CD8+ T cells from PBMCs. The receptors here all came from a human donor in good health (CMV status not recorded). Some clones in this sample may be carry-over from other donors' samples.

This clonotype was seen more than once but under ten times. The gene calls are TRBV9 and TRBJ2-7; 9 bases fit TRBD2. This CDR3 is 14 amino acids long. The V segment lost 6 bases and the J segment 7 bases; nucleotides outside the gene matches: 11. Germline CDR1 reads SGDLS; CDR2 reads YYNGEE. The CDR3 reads CASTKGSGGPEQYF. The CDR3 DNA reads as TGTGCCAGCACAAAGGGTAGCGGGGGCCCTGAGCAGTACTTC.

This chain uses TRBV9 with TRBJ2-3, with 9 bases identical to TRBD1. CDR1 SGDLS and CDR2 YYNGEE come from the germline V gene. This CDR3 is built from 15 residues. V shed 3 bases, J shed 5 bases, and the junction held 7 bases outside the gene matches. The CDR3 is CASSAKDRGIDTQYF. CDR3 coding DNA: TGTGCCAGCAGCGCCAAGGACAGGGGTATAGATACGCAGTATTTT.

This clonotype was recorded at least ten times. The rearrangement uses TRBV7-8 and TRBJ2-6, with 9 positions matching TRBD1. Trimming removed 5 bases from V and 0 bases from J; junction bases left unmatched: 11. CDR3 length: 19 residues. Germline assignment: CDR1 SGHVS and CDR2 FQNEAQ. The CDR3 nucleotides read TGTGCCAGCAGCATACTTCCGGGACAGGGAACCTCTGGGGCCAACGTCCTGACTTTC. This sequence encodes CASSILPGQGTSGANVLTF. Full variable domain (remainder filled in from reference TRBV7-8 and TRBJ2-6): GAGVSQSPRYKVAKRGQDVALRCDPISGHVSLFWYQQALGQGPEFLTYFQNEAQLDKSGLPSDRFFAERPEGSVSTLKIQRTQQEDSAVYLCASSILPGQGTSGANVLTFGAGSRLTVL.

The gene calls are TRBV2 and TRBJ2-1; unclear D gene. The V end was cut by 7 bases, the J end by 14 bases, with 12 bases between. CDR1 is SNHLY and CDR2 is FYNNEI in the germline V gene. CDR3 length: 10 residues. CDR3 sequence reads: CASTQQREFF. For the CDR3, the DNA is TGTGCCAGCACCCAACAAAGAGAGTTCTTC.

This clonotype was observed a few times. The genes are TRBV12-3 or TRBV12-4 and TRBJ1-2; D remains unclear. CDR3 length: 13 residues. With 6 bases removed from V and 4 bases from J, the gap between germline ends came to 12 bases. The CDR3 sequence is CASSSPMAYGYTF. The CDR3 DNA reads TGTGCCAGCAGCTCCCCAATGGCCTATGGCTACACCTTC.

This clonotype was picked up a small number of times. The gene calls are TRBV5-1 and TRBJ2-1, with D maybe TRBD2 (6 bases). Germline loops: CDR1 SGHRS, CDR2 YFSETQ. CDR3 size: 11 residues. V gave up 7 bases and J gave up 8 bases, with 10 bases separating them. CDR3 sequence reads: CASRTSYEQFF. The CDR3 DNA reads TGCGCCAGCCGCACTAGCTATGAGCAGTTCTTC.

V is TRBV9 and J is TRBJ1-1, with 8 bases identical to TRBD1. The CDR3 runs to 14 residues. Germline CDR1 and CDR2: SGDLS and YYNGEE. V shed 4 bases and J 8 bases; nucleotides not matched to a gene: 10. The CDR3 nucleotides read TGTGCCAGCAGCCTTCCCGGACAGGGCTGGGAAGCTTTCTTT. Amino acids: CASSLPGQGWEAFF.

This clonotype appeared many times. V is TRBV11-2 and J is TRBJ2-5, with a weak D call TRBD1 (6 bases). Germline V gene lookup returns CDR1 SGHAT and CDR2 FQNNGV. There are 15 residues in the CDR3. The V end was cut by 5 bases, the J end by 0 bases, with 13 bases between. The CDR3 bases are TGTGCCAGCAGCCCTACGGGGACAAACCAAGAGACCCAGTACTTC. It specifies CASSPTGTNQETQYF. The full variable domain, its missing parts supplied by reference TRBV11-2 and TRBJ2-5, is EAGVAQSPRYKIIEKRQSVAFWCNPISGHATLYWYQQILGQGPKLLIQFQNNGVVDDSQLPKDRFSAERLKGVDSTLKIQPAKLEDSAVYLCASSPTGTNQETQYFGPGTRLLVL.

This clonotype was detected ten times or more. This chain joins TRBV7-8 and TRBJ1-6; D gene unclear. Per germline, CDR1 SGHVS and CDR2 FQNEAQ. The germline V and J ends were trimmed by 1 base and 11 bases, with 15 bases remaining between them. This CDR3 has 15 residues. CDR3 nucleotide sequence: TGTGCCAGCAGCTTAGGGGCGGGGAATAAGGCACCCCTCCACTTT. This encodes CASSLGAGNKAPLHF.

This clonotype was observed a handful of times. The CDR3 DNA sequence: TGCGCCAGCAGCCAAGGTGATAGCGGGGCCTCCTACGAGCAGTACTTC. This translates into CASSQGDSGASYEQYF. The V call is TRBV4-1, the J call TRBJ2-7; 8 bases are shared with TRBD2. CDR3 length equals 16 residues. Germline V gene lookup returns CDR1 MGHRA and CDR2 YSYEKL. The J segment lost 0 bases and the V segment lost 1 base, leaving 5 bases of the junction unmatched.

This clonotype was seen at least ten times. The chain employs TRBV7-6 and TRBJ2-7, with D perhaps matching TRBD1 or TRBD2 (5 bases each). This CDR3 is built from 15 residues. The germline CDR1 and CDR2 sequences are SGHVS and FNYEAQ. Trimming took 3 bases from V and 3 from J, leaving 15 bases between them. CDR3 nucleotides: TGTGCCAGCAGCTTCTACCGGGACGGAGACTACGAGCAGTACTTC. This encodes CASSFYRDGDYEQYF.

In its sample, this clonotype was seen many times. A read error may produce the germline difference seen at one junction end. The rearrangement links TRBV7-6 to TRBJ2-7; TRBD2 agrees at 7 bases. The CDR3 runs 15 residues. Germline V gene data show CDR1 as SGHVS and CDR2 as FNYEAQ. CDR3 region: CASSLGAGVSNEQYF. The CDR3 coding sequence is TGTGCCAGCAGCTTAGGGGCGGGAGTCTCCAACGAGCAGTACTTC.

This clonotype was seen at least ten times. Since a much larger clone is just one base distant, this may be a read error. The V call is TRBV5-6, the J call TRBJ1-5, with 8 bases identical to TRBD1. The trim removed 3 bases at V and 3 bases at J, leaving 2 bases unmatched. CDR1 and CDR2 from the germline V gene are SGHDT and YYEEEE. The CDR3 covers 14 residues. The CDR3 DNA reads TGTGCCAGCAGCTCGACAGGGGACAATCAGCCCCAGCATTTT. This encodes CASSSTGDNQPQHF.

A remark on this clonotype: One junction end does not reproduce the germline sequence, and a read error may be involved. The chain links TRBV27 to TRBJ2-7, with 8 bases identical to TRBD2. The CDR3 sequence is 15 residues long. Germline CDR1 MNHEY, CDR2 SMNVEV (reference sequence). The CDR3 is CASSLGLAGGYEQCF. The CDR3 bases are TGTGCCAGCAGTTTAGGCCTAGCGGGTGGTTACGAGCAGTGCTTC.

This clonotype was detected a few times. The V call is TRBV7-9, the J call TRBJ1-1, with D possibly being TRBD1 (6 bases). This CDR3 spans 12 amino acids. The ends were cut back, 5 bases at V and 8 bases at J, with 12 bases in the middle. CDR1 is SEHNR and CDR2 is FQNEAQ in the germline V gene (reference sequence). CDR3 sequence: CASSRGQLEAFF. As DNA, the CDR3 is TGTGCCAGCAGCCGCGGACAGCTCGAAGCTTTCTTT.